Listed here is a single T cell receptor (beta chain). These data belong to a study of blood T cell repertoires in COVID-19. CDR3 size: 14 residues. The germline gives CDR1 LNHNV, CDR2 YYDKDF (reference sequence). With 4 bases removed from V and 7 bases from J, the gap between germline ends came to 16 bases. Per the original data handling: Reference gene primer amplification in the assay estimated nucleated cell counts. Using immunoSEQ multiplex PCR, the repertoire was profiled, and TCRdb retains in-frame clones only, with some absent. Clone size and V and J calls were adopted from that table, with D and trimming inferred from the DNA. The table shows roughly 290,000 clones, with around 90% occurring only once.

The chain links TRBV15 to TRBJ1-2; TRBD1 might be the D (5 bases). The receptor was isolated from a woman in her late teens or twenties with acute COVID-19. The specimen sequenced was PBMCs or T cells enriched from blood (not recorded which). The CDR3 DNA reads TGTGCCACCAGCACCCTCCGGGGGGGTGTTGGCTACACCTTC. It codes for CATSTLRGGVGYTF.